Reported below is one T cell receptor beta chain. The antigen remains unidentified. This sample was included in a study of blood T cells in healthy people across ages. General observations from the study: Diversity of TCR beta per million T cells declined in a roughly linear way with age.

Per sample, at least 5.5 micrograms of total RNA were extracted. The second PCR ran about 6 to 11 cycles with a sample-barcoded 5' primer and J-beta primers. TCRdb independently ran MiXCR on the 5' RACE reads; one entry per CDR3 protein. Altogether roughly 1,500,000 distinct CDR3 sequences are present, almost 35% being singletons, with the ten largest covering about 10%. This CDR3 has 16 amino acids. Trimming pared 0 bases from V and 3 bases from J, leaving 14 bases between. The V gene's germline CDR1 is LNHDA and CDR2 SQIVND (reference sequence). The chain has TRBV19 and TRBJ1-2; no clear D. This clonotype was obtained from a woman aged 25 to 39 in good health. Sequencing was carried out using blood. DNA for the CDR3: TGTGCCAGTAGTATAGATGGTACAACGTCGGACTATGGCTACACCTTC. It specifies CASSIDGTTSDYGYTF.